One and the same sample provided the 18 T cell receptor beta chains below, sequenced in a study of neurological immune-mediated disorders. TCRdb independently ran MiXCR on the 5' RACE reads; one entry per CDR3 protein. The table lists tens of thousands of distinct CDR3 sequences, around 3.5% of them singletons, with approximately 6.3% in the top ten. Material: PBMCs. The receptor source for this set is a man aged 35-49 years with multiple sclerosis.

In this sample, this clonotype turned up many times. The junction departs from germline at one end; a sequencing error may be responsible. In DNA form, the CDR3 reads TGTGCCAGCAGCTTGGGTAGGACGGATAGCAATCAGCCCCAGAATTTT. Translated, it gives CASSLGRTDSNQPQNF. The chain combines TRBV5-6 with TRBJ1-5; D unclear. Per the germline V gene, CDR1 is SGHDT and CDR2 is YYEEEE. The CDR3 runs to 16 residues.

This clonotype was seen ten or more times. At one boundary the junction diverges from the germline segment, which might be a read error. The chain is built from TRBV20-1 and TRBJ2-7; D ambiguous. This CDR3 contains 9 residues. Germline lookup yields CDR1 DFQATT and CDR2 SNEGSKA (reference sequence). The CDR3 coding sequence is TGCAGTCCCTCCCACGAGCAGTACTTC. Translation gives CSPSHEQYF.

This clonotype was seen many times. V is TRBV10-2 and J is TRBJ2-3, with 11 bases that match TRBD1. CDR1 and CDR2 from the germline V gene are WSHSY and SAAADI. The V and J ends lost 10 bases and 7 bases, in that order; junction bases with no gene match: 4. There are 12 residues in the CDR3. The CDR3: CATGQGANTQYF. CDR3 DNA sequence: TGCGCCACAGGACAGGGGGCGAATACGCAGTATTTT.

Many counts were recorded for this clonotype. This chain connects TRBV20-1 to TRBJ1-4; TRBD1 might be the D (5 bases). CDR3 length equals 15 residues. V lost 1 base and J lost 4, with 13 bases in between. Germline V gives CDR1 DFQATT, CDR2 SNEGSKA (reference sequence). CDR3 nucleotide sequence: TGCAGTGCTAGAGTACAGGATCCAATTAATGAAAAACTGTTTTTT. Translating gives CSARVQDPINEKLFF.

This clonotype was observed at least ten times. This chain links TRBV24-1 with TRBJ2-1; TRBD1 is a possible D gene (5 bases). Trimming stripped 4 bases from V and 0 bases from J, with 9 bases between. Germline CDR1 KGHDR, CDR2 SFDVKD. The CDR3 covers 15 residues. CDR3 bases: TGTGCCACCAGTGACTGGCAGGGCTCCTACAATGAGCAGTTCTTC. This sequence encodes CATSDWQGSYNEQFF.

In regard to this clonotype: At one end the junction does not follow the germline gene, possibly because of a read error. The chain recombines TRBV20-1 with TRBJ1-5, with D unresolved. The CDR3 has 15 residues. Germline V lookup: CDR1 DFQATT, CDR2 SNEGSKA (reference sequence). The CDR3 nucleotides are TGCAGTGCTAGAGATCGCAGGCATAGCAATCAGCCCCAGAATTTT. It yields the protein CSARDRRHSNQPQNF.

This clonotype was counted at least ten times. This chain connects TRBV14 to TRBJ2-3; tentatively, D is TRBD2 (6 bases). CDR3 size: 15 residues. CDR1 is SGHDN and CDR2 is FVKESK in the germline V gene. V was clipped by 3 bases and J by 0 bases, with 10 bases between them. The CDR3 is CASSQAGSSTDTQYF. DNA for the CDR3: TGTGCCAGCAGCCAGGCGGGGTCCAGCACAGATACGCAGTATTTT.

This clonotype has ten or more counts. The chain joins TRBV7-2 to TRBJ2-5, with a tentative D call TRBD2 (7 bases). CDR1 and CDR2 from the germline V gene are SGHTA and FQGNSA. There are 13 residues in the CDR3. Trimming took off 6 bases at V and 5 bases at J, with 13 bases between the two ends. The CDR3 DNA is TGTGCCAGCAGGGCGGGGGCAGGTGAGACCCAGTACTTC. This gives the protein CASRAGAGETQYF.

About this clonotype: No DNA is shown, since the ends of the CDR3 on it are uncertain; the CDR3 is the one TCRdb lists. CDR3 loop: CASSSTDWGRGTMGNNSPLHF. This sequence joins TRBV21-1 and TRBJ1-6; the table's D call TRBD1 went unverified against the DNA. TRBV21-1 is a pseudogene locus. The CDR3 is 21 amino acids in total, end residues counted.

To note about this clonotype: An end of the junction does not agree with germline; a read error may underlie this. The chain joins TRBV27 to TRBJ1-6; D not certain. This CDR3 has 19 amino acids. The germline V gene has CDR1 MNHEY and CDR2 SMNVEV (reference sequence). Here the CDR3 DNA reads TGTGCCAGCAGTTTAAGTGGCGTCGGAGATTTGGGGAATAATTCACCCCTCAACTTT. Amino acids: CASSLSGVGDLGNNSPLNF.

Many counts were recorded for this clonotype. The rearrangement links TRBV5-1 to TRBJ2-7, with no clear D. The V end was cut by 4 bases, the J end by 6 bases, with 8 bases between. This CDR3 has 11 amino acids. CDR1 is SGHRS, CDR2 YFSETQ, per germline. The CDR3 loop reads CASSIEAEQYF. The CDR3 DNA follows: TGCGCCAGCAGCATAGAGGCCGAGCAGTACTTC. Drawing the rest from reference TRBV5-1 and TRBJ2-7, the complete variable domain is KAGVTQTPRYLIKTRGQQVTLSCSPISGHRSVSWYQQTPGQGLQFLFEYFSETQRNKGNFPGRFSGRQFSNSRSEMNVSTLELGDSALYLCASSIEAEQYFGPGTRLTVT.

This clonotype has ten or more counts. The V and J genes are TRBV27 and TRBJ1-3; D ambiguous. Trimming took 5 bases from V and 0 from J, leaving 5 bases between them. The CDR3 sequence is 13 residues long. The germline gives CDR1 MNHEY, CDR2 SMNVEV (reference sequence). The CDR3 here is CASSKSSGNTIYF. CDR3 in DNA: TGTGCCAGCAGTAAGAGCTCTGGAAACACCATATATTTT.

In the case of this clonotype: This may stem from a read error, because a much larger clone lies one nucleotide away. The chain couples TRBV12-3 or TRBV12-4 to TRBJ2-7; no firm D call. V was pared by 1 base and J by 5 bases, with 12 bases between. The CDR3 is made up of 14 amino acids. CDR3 residues: CASSLVNRPNEQYF. CDR3 in DNA: TGTGCCAGCAGTTTAGTGAACCGCCCCAACGAGCAGTACTTC.

The sample holds many counts of this clonotype. J is TRBJ2-7 and V is TRBV12-3 or TRBV12-4; no clear D. CDR3 length equals 13 residues. V was trimmed by 7 bases and J by 2 bases, leaving 12 bases between them. DNA for the CDR3: TGTGCCAGCAAAATTGACCTAACCTACGAGCAGTACTTC. It yields the protein CASKIDLTYEQYF.

This clonotype was seen at least ten times. The chain uses TRBV3-1 and TRBJ2-4; a possible D gene is TRBD2 (5 bases). The V and J ends lost 1 base and 8 bases respectively, with 15 bases between them. This CDR3 comprises 15 residues. The V gene's germline CDR1 is LGHDT and CDR2 YNNKEL (reference sequence). CDR3 protein: CASSQGSGAVDIQYF. CDR3 nucleotide sequence: TGTGCCAGCAGCCAAGGGTCCGGAGCGGTGGACATTCAGTACTTC. The full variable domain, completed using reference TRBV3-1 and TRBJ2-4, is DTAVSQTPKYLVTQMGNDKSIKCEQNLGHDTMYWYKQDSKKFLKIMFSYNNKELIINETVPNRFSPKSPDKAHLNLHINSLELGDSAVYFCASSQGSGAVDIQYFGAGTRLSVL.

Ten or more counts support this clonotype. V gene TRBV7-2 combines with J gene TRBJ2-3, with TRBD2 identical over 12 bases. CDR1 and CDR2 (germline): SGHTA, FQGNSA. Losses at the gene ends were 3 bases for V and 7 bases for J; bases not matched to a gene: 5. This CDR3 comprises 15 residues. This CDR3 reads CASSFLAGGPNTQYF. The CDR3 bases are TGTGCCAGCAGCTTCCTAGCGGGGGGGCCAAATACGCAGTATTTT.

This clonotype came up many times. Germline is not matched at one junction end, which may reflect a read error. This chain links TRBV25-1 with TRBJ1-6, with a weak D call TRBD1 (6 bases). From germline, CDR1 is MGHDK and CDR2 SYGVNS. The CDR3 runs 12 residues. CDR3: CASSGTAFTLNF. CDR3 nucleotides: TGTGCCAGCAGTGGGACAGCCTTTACCCTCAACTTT. Variable domain in full (rest from reference TRBV25-1 and TRBJ1-6): EADIYQTPRYLVIGTGKKITLECSQTMGHDKMYWYQQDPGMELHLIHYSYGVNSTEKGDLSSESTVSRIRTEHFPLTLESARPSHTSQYLCASSGTAFTLNFGNGTRLTVT.

This clonotype was found a few times. The chain carries TRBV18 and TRBJ2-3; 13 bases agree with TRBD2. Germline V gives CDR1 KGHSH, CDR2 LQKENI. Trimming at V came to 3 bases and at J to 4 bases, leaving 4 bases not matched to a gene. This CDR3 has 16 residues. The CDR3 DNA is TGTGCCAGCTCACCCACGGGACTAGCGGGGTCAGATACGCAGTATTTT. It translates to CASSPTGLAGSDTQYF.